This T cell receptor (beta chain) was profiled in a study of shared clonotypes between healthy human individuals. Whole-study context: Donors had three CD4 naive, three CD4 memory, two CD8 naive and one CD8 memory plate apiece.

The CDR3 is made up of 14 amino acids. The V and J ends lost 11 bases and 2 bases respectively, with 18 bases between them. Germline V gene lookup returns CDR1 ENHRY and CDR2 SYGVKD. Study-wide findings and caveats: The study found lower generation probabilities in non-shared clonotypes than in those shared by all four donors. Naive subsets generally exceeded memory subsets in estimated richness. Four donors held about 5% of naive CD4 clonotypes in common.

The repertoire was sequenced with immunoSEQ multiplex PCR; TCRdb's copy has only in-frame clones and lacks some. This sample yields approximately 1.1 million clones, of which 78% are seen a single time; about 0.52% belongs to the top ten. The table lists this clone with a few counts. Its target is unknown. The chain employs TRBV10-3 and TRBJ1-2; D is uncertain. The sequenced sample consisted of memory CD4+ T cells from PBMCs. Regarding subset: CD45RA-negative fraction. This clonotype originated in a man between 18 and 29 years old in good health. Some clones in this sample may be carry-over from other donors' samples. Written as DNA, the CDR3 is TGTGCCTCCCAAGGGAGGGAGGGAAACTATGGCTACACCTTC. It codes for CASQGREGNYGYTF.